This T cell receptor (beta chain) was identified in a study of shared clonotypes between healthy human individuals. The study's findings and limits: Non-shared clonotypes displayed generation probabilities falling below those of clonotypes present in all four donors. Enrolling few donors narrowed the genetic and exposure-history diversity that was represented.

The CDR3 loop spans 15 amino acids. V was pared by 5 bases and J by 7 bases, with 6 bases of the junction left unmatched. Germline loops: CDR1 LNHNV, CDR2 YYDKDF (reference sequence). Points on this clone: What it binds is not known.

Using immunoSEQ multiplex PCR, the repertoire was profiled, and TCRdb retains in-frame clones only, with some absent. In the table there are about 1 million clones, roughly 75% of which are singletons. The receptor's source is a man aged 18 to 29 in good health. The V call is TRBV15, the J call TRBJ1-6; 9 nucleotides align to TRBD1. Sequencing was done on a sample of memory CD4+ T cells sorted from blood. Subset here: CD45RA-negative fraction. CDR3 DNA: TGTGCCACCAGCCGACTAGGGACAGGGAATTCACCCCTCCACTTT. As protein: CATSRLGTGNSPLHF.